The clone carrying this TCR beta chain was seen at least ten times. Its antigen is still unknown. Each CDR3 protein gets one entry after TCRdb re-called the PCR reads with MiXCR. The data show around 480,000 distinct CDR3 sequences, around 23% seen once. The data derive from a study of molecular identifiers for immune sequencing clone quantification. The study, taken as a whole, reports: Investigators reportedly could detect spiked Jurkat TCR RNA from one cell among approximately 970,000 naive cells.

In germline, CDR1 is LGHNA, CDR2 YSLEER. V lost 3 bases and J lost 3; bases outside the gene matches: 2. The CDR3 spans 13 residues. The clonotype comes from a human donor in good health. Some libraries in this study had Jurkat cell RNA spiked in. Sequenced material: naive CD8+ T cells from blood, with Jurkat cell RNA spiked in. Subset of the sample: FACS-sorted CD8+CD4-CCR7+CD45RA+ naive T cells. The chain is built from TRBV4-3 and TRBJ2-7; 7 positions match TRBD1. CDR3 loop: CASSHRQGYEQYF. The CDR3 region has the DNA TGCGCCAGCAGCCACCGACAGGGCTACGAGCAGTACTTC.